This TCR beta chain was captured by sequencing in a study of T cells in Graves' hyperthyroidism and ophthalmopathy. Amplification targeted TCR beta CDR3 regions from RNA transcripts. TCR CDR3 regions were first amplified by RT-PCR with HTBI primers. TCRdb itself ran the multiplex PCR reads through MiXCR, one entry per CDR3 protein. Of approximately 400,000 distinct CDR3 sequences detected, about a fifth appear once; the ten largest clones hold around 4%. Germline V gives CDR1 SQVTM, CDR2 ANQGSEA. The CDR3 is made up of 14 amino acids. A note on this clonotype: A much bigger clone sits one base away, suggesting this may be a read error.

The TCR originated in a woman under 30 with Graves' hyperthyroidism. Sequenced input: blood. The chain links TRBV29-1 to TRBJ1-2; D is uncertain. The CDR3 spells CSVEDPEGSGGYSF. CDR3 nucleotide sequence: TGCAGCGTTGAAGATCCGGAGGGCTCAGGAGGCTACAGCTTC.